Presented here are 20 T cell receptor beta chains from one specimen sequenced in a study of CDR3 diversity in severe acne. From the PCR reads, TCRdb called clonotypes with MiXCR, one entry per CDR3 protein. The sample yields 84,000 or so distinct CDR3 sequences, over 45% seen once. The source material was blood. These TCRs come from a male donor in good health, serving as a control.

The V and J genes are TRBV6-9 and TRBJ1-1, with TRBD1 matching over 9 bases. Losses at the gene ends were 8 bases for V and 1 base for J; bases not matched to a gene: 5. The germline gives CDR1 MNHGY, CDR2 SVAAGI. This CDR3 spans 14 amino acids. In DNA form, the CDR3 reads TGTGCCAGCCTGGGGGACAGGGAGAACACTGAAGCTTTCTTT. The encoded protein is CASLGDRENTEAFF.

This chain joins TRBV6-5 and TRBJ1-3; D call uncertain. CDR1 and CDR2 from the germline V gene are MNHEY and SVGAGI. V was pared by 6 bases and J by 0 bases, with 12 bases between. The CDR3 loop spans 15 amino acids. CDR3 residues: CASREITDSGNTIYF. The CDR3 bases are TGTGCCAGCAGGGAGATCACCGACTCTGGAAACACCATATATTTT.

The chain carries TRBV9 and TRBJ2-2; D is unresolved. The length of the CDR3 is 12 residues. The germline CDR1 and CDR2 sequences are SGDLS and YYNGEE. Trimming removed 4 bases from V and 6 bases from J, with 7 bases in between. CDR3 in amino acids: CASSRPAGELFF. CDR3 nucleotides: TGTGCCAGCAGCCGCCCGGCCGGGGAGCTGTTTTTT.

This clonotype occurred once. The V gene is TRBV29-1, the J gene TRBJ2-7; 8 bases match TRBD2. The CDR3 contains 14 residues. Germline V gene sequence: CDR1 SQVTM, CDR2 ANQGSEA. V lost 7 bases, J lost 4 bases, and 12 bases stayed unmatched. This CDR3 reads CSACLGAGVYEQYF. The CDR3 DNA reads as TGCAGCGCCTGCTTGGGAGCGGGAGTTTACGAGCAGTACTTC.

The J gene is TRBJ2-1, the V gene TRBV5-6, with TRBD1 as a possible D gene (5 bases). This CDR3 spans 14 amino acids. V gave up 4 bases and J gave up 9 bases, with 17 bases separating them. Germline V gene data show CDR1 as SGHDT and CDR2 as YYEEEE. The CDR3, as DNA: TGTGCCAGCAGCCTAATGACAGAAGGCGGTGAGCAGTTCTTC. This encodes CASSLMTEGGEQFF.

The chain links TRBV13 to TRBJ2-2, with TRBD2 matching over 10 bases. CDR1 and CDR2 from the germline V gene are PRHDT and FYEKMQ (reference sequence). CDR3 length equals 15 residues. V gave up 5 bases and J gave up 4 bases; unmatched junction bases: 4. The CDR3 bases are TGTGCCAGCAGCGAAGCTAGCGGGAGCACCGGGGAGCTGTTTTTT. Its protein is CASSEASGSTGELFF.

For this clonotype: Sequence at one end of the junction differs from germline and may be a read error. The V gene is TRBV6-1, the J gene TRBJ2-7; D is ambiguous. This CDR3 contains 15 residues. Germline V gene lookup returns CDR1 MNHNS and CDR2 SASEGT. CDR3 sequence reads: CASSQAWSYDYEQYF. The CDR3 coding sequence is TGTGCCAGCAGTCAAGCCTGGAGCTATGATTACGAGCAGTACTTC.

This clonotype has only one observation. The chain has TRBV15 and TRBJ2-2; 8 positions agree with TRBD2. Germline CDR1 LNHNV, CDR2 YYDKDF (reference sequence). CDR3 length: 16 residues. With 5 bases clipped from V and 0 bases from J, the junction kept 5 bases outside the gene matches. CDR3 residues: CATSWSLAANTGELFF. CDR3 nucleotide sequence: TGTGCCACCAGCTGGTCACTAGCGGCGAACACCGGGGAGCTGTTTTTT.

This clonotype was detected a few times. The V gene is TRBV10-2, the J gene TRBJ2-5; D could derive from TRBD1 or TRBD2 (5 bases each). This CDR3 is 13 amino acids long. Looked up from germline, CDR1 is WSHSY and CDR2 is SAAADI. V was clipped by 3 bases and J by 5 bases, with 10 bases between them. The CDR3 DNA sequence: TGCGCCAGCAGTGATTCGGGGCGGGAGACCCAGTACTTC. Translated: CASSDSGRETQYF.

Sample share makes this clonotype medium-sized (0.01 to 0.1%). The CDR3 bases are TGTGCCAGCAGCGATCCGGGACAGGGAAACTACGAGCAGTACTTC. Translating gives CASSDPGQGNYEQYF. V gene TRBV2 combines with J gene TRBJ2-7; 9 bases agree with TRBD1. V lost 6 bases, J lost 3 bases, and 9 bases stayed unmatched. The germline V gene encodes CDR1 SNHLY and CDR2 FYNNEI. The CDR3 runs to 15 residues. Looking up the rest from reference TRBV2 and TRBJ2-7 gives the full variable domain: EPEVTQTPSHQVTQMGQEVILRCVPISNHLYFYWYRQILGQKVEFLVSFYNNEISEKSEIFDDQFSVERPDGSNFTLKIRSTKLEDSAMYFCASSDPGQGNYEQYFGPGTRLTVT.

The chain employs TRBV15 and TRBJ1-3; TRBD1 is a possible D gene (5 bases). V was trimmed by 0 bases and J by 8 bases, leaving 17 bases between them. CDR3 length equals 16 residues. Germline-derived CDR1 and CDR2 are LNHNV and YYDKDF (reference sequence). This CDR3 is CATSRDAQTDGYTIYF. The CDR3 DNA is TGTGCCACCAGCAGAGATGCTCAGACAGATGGCTACACCATATATTTT.

V is TRBV7-8 and J is TRBJ2-3; D perhaps matches TRBD2 (7 bases). Per germline, CDR1 SGHVS and CDR2 FQNEAQ. The V gene lost 8 bases and the J gene lost 9 bases, with 15 bases spanning the gap. This CDR3 region has 12 residues. In nucleotides, the CDR3 is TGTGCCAGCGCTAGAGGGGGGGGGACGCAGTATTTT. It codes for CASARGGGTQYF.

This clonotype is termed medium-sized. This rearrangement joins TRBV2 to TRBJ2-2; D possibly corresponds to TRBD1 (5 bases). Germline-derived CDR1 and CDR2 are SNHLY and FYNNEI. V lost 9 bases to trimming and J lost 3 bases, with 14 bases between them. This CDR3 region has 14 residues. CDR3 DNA: TGTGCCAGTATAGGGGTTGTGGACACCGGGGAGCTGTTTTTT. This gives the protein CASIGVVDTGELFF.

This clonotype was observed many times. The chain is built from TRBV29-1 and TRBJ1-2; D perhaps matches TRBD1 (6 bases). CDR1 SQVTM and CDR2 ANQGSEA come from the germline V gene. Trimming removed 6 bases from V and 4 bases from J, with 12 bases in between. This CDR3 spans 12 amino acids. CDR3 sequence: CSVHRVLYGYTF. The CDR3, as DNA: TGCAGCGTACACAGGGTGCTCTATGGCTACACCTTC.

The rearrangement uses TRBV7-8 and TRBJ2-2; no firm D call. V lost 5 bases and J lost 3, with 7 bases in between. The CDR3 runs to 13 residues. Germline V lookup: CDR1 SGHVS, CDR2 FQNEAQ. The CDR3 loop reads CASSPHYTGELFF. DNA for the CDR3: TGTGCCAGCAGCCCTCATTACACCGGGGAGCTGTTTTTT.

The gene calls are TRBV20-1 and TRBJ2-3, with 12 nucleotides matching TRBD2. In germline, CDR1 is DFQATT, CDR2 SNEGSKA (reference sequence). With 1 base clipped from V and 5 bases from J, the junction kept 4 bases outside the gene matches. This CDR3 has 15 residues. CDR3 in DNA: TGCAGTGCTAGAGGACTAGCGGGGGAGAGAGATACGCAGTATTTT. Translating gives CSARGLAGERDTQYF.

The J gene is TRBJ2-7, the V gene TRBV28; D uncertain. Germline V gene data show CDR1 as MDHEN and CDR2 as SYDVKM. With 4 bases removed from V and 4 bases from J, the gap between germline ends came to 8 bases. This CDR3 has 12 amino acids. CDR3 bases: TGTGCCAGCAGTTATACCCTATACGAGCAGTACTTC. This encodes CASSYTLYEQYF.

This clonotype was picked up a small number of times. The rearrangement links TRBV5-4 to TRBJ2-7; 11 positions agree with TRBD2. V dropped 4 bases and J dropped 0; count of bases not matched to a gene: 9. Per the germline V gene, CDR1 is SGHNT and CDR2 is YYREEE (reference sequence). This CDR3 region has 17 residues. For the CDR3, the DNA is TGTGCCAGCAGCCCCGGGACTAGCGGTAAACGCTCCTACGAGCAGTACTTC. It yields the protein CASSPGTSGKRSYEQYF.

This clonotype has more than one count but fewer than ten. The rearrangement links TRBV29-1 to TRBJ2-2; D is perhaps TRBD1 (7 bases). This CDR3 region has 13 residues. V was trimmed by 4 bases and J by 7 bases, leaving 13 bases between them. CDR1 is SQVTM and CDR2 is ANQGSEA in the germline V gene. CDR3 loop: CSVGRGQGGELFF. The CDR3 bases are TGCAGCGTTGGGAGGGGGCAGGGCGGGGAGCTGTTTTTT.

J is TRBJ2-3 and V is TRBV29-1; 7 bases match TRBD1. The last part of the DNA fits TRBJ1-5 better; the J call may be wrong. The CDR3 consists of 12 residues. Germline V gene lookup returns CDR1 SQVTM and CDR2 ANQGSEA. The chain's CDR3 is CSAGGDTDTQHF. CDR3 coding DNA: TGCAGCGCAGGGGGGGACACAGATACGCAGCATTTT.